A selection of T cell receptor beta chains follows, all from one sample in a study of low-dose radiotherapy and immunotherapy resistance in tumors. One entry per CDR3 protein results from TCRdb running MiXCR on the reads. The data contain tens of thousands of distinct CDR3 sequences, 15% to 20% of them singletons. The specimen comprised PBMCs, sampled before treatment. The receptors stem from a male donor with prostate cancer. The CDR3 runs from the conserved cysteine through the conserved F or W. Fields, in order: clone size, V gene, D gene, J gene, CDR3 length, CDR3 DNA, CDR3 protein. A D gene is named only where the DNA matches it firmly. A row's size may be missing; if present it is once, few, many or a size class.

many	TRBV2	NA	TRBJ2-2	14	TGTGCCAGCATCGGGGGGCCGAGTACCGGGGAGCTGTTTTTT	CASIGGPSTGELFF
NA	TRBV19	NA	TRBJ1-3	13	TGTGCCAGTAGGGGGGACTCGGGAAACACCATATATTTT	CASRGDSGNTIYF
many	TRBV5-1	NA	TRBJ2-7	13	TGCGCCAGCAGGATTGGTACAGCCTACGAGCAGTACTTC	CASRIGTAYEQYF
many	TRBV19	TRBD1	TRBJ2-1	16	TGTGCCAGTAGTACCAGGACAGGGGGCATGGGTAATGAGCAGTTCTTC	CASSTRTGGMGNEQFF
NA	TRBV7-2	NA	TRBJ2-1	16	TGTGCCAGCAGCTTCATCCAGGGGTCCTCCTACAATGAGCAGTTCTTC	CASSFIQGSSYNEQFF
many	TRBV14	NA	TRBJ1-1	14	TGTGCCAGCAGCCTTGTCACCTCGGGGACTGAAGCTTTCTTT	CASSLVTSGTEAFF
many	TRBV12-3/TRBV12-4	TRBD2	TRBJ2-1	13	TGTGCCAGCGAAGCGGGGAAATACAATGAGCAGTTCTTC	CASEAGKYNEQFF
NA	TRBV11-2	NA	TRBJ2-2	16	NA	CASSLSSGGQGELFFF
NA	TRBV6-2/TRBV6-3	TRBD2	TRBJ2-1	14	TGTGCCAGCACCGCCGGGGGGGAATACAATGAGCAGTTCTTC	CASTAGGEYNEQFF
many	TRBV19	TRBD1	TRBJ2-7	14	TGTGCCAGTAGTGTCAATCAGGGGGCCTACGAGCAGTACTTC	CASSVNQGAYEQYF
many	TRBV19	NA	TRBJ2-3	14	TGTGCCAGTAGTATGGGGAGGGGGACCGATACGCAGTATTTT	CASSMGRGTDTQYF
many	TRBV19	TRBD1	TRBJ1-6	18	TGTGCCAGTAGTACCAACTTTCCAGTGACAGGGGGAAATTCACCCCTCCACTTT	CASSTNFPVTGGNSPLHF
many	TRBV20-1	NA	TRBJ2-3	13	TGCAGTGCTCCTGCCGGGGGCACAGATACGCAGTATTTT	CSAPAGGTDTQYF
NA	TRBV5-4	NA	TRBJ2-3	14	TGTGCCAGCAGCTTGGGCGTGGCGTTGGATACGCAGTATTTT	CASSLGVALDTQYF
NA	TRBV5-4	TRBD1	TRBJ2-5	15	TGTGCCAGCAGCTTGGTGAGGGGGCTCCAAGAGACCCAGTACTTC	CASSLVRGLQETQYF
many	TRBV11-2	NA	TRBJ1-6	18	TGTGCCAGCAGCTCACAAACCGGGGCACGGATCGGGGGTTCACCCCTCCACTTT	CASSSQTGARIGGSPLHF
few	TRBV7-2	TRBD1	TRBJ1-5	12	TGTGCCAGCAGCCGACCGACAGGGACCCAGCATTTT	CASSRPTGTQHF
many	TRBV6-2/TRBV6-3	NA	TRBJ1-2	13	TGTGCCAGCAGTCATCCGGGACACTATGGCTACACCTTC	CASSHPGHYGYTF